This T cell receptor (beta chain) was identified in a study of T cell responses to AZD1222 COVID-19 vaccine. Sequencing was performed with immunoSEQ multiplex PCR; in TCRdb, only in-frame clones are kept and a portion is missing. The sample carries some 140,000 clones, about 91% recorded once. The junction had 7 bases not matched to a gene; V was cut back by 3 bases and J by 0 bases. Germline loops: CDR1 SGHVS, CDR2 FNYEAQ. The CDR3 is 17 residues long. J is TRBJ1-5 and V is TRBV7-6; 8 positions agree with TRBD1. This specimen consisted of peripheral blood, obtained 28 days after the second AZD1222 dose. The clonotype comes from an adult who received the AZD1222 COVID-19 vaccine. Here the CDR3 DNA reads TGTGCCAGCAGCTTTGGACAGGGCACCTATAGCAATCAGCCCCAGCATTTT. Protein: CASSFGQGTYSNQPQHF. Full variable domain (outside the CDR3, taken from reference TRBV7-6 and TRBJ1-5): GAGVSQSPRYKVTKRGQDVALRCDPISGHVSLYWYRQALGQGPEFLTYFNYEAQQDKSGLPNDRFSAERPEGSISTLTIQRTEQRDSAMYRCASSFGQGTYSNQPQHFGDGTRLSIL.